A single sample is the source of the 14 T cell receptor beta chains below, sequenced in a study of shared clonotypes between healthy human individuals. The table came from immunoSEQ multiplex PCR; TCRdb's copy has only in-frame clones and leaves some out. The sample lists some 500,000 clones, 95% to 96% seen once, with under 0.065% in the top ten. Input material: naive CD4+ T cells sorted from blood. As for subset: CD45RA+ positively selected. The receptors shown here come from a woman in her twenties or thirties in good health.

The rearrangement uses TRBV11-2 and TRBJ2-3; 8 bases are shared with TRBD2. The trim removed 1 base at V and 4 bases at J, leaving 7 bases unmatched. This CDR3 comprises 16 residues. The germline CDR1 and CDR2 sequences are SGHAT and FQNNGV. CDR3 sequence: CASSLVNGRGADTQYF. The CDR3 region has the DNA TGTGCCAGCAGCTTAGTAAACGGGAGGGGAGCAGATACGCAGTATTTT.

This chain connects TRBV7-9 to TRBJ2-2; D is undetermined. Germline CDR1 and CDR2: SEHNR and FQNEAQ (reference sequence). The CDR3 loop spans 13 amino acids. Trimming took 8 bases from V and 0 from J, leaving 7 bases between them. The CDR3 is CASETSNTGELFF. CDR3 in DNA: TGTGCCAGCGAGACTTCGAACACCGGGGAGCTGTTTTTT.

The CDR3 spells CASSLALGRRGEQYF. The DNA of the CDR3 is TGTGCCAGCAGCTTAGCGTTGGGGAGACGGGGGGAGCAGTACTTC. This chain uses TRBV7-8 with TRBJ2-7, with D perhaps TRBD2 (6 bases). CDR1 and CDR2 (germline): SGHVS, FQNEAQ. This CDR3 is built from 15 residues. The germline V and J ends were trimmed by 0 bases and 7 bases, with 16 bases remaining between them.

The rearrangement joins TRBV28 to TRBJ2-7, with no clear D. Trimming removed 0 bases from V and 1 base from J, with 7 bases in between. This CDR3 region has 14 residues. Germline CDR1 is MDHEN and CDR2 is SYDVKM. Here the CDR3 DNA reads TGTGCCAGCAGTTTATGGGCAGATTCCTACGAGCAGTACTTC. This encodes CASSLWADSYEQYF.

The rearrangement joins TRBV19 to TRBJ1-5, with 7 bases fitting TRBD1. The CDR3 sequence is 15 residues long. The ends lost 4 bases at V and 1 base at J; junction bases unmatched: 4. The germline gives CDR1 LNHDA, CDR2 SQIVND (reference sequence). This chain's CDR3 is CASSTPTGSNQPQHF. CDR3 in DNA: TGTGCCAGTAGTACCCCGACAGGGAGCAATCAGCCCCAGCATTTT.

The rearrangement uses TRBV27 and TRBJ1-4, with a possible D match to TRBD1 (5 bases). The length of the CDR3 is 14 residues. CDR1 is MNHEY, CDR2 SMNVEV, per germline (reference sequence). V was cut by 8 bases and J by 2 bases, with 12 bases left in between. CDR3: CASAIEGTNEKLFF. In DNA form, the CDR3 reads TGTGCCAGCGCCATTGAGGGGACTAATGAAAAACTGTTTTTT.

The genes are TRBV19 and TRBJ2-5; TRBD2 aligns across 14 bases. In germline, CDR1 is LNHDA, CDR2 SQIVND (reference sequence). CDR3 length: 16 amino acids. Losses at the gene ends were 2 bases for V and 7 bases for J; bases not matched to a gene: 6. CDR3 in amino acids: CASSIRTSGRLGTQYF. As DNA, the CDR3 is TGTGCCAGTAGTATAAGGACTAGCGGGAGGTTAGGGACCCAGTACTTC.

The rearrangement joins TRBV7-7 to TRBJ2-7; TRBD1 is a possible D gene (6 bases). Trimming removed 5 bases at V and 3 bases at J, with 14 bases between. The CDR3 extends over 14 amino acids. Per germline, CDR1 SSHAT and CDR2 FNYEAQ (reference sequence). The CDR3 sequence is CASSPQQGNYEQYF. Here the CDR3 DNA reads TGTGCCAGCAGCCCGCAACAGGGTAACTACGAGCAGTACTTC.

This chain uses TRBV19 with TRBJ2-7; possible D gene TRBD1, 5 bases. The ends were cut back, 3 bases at V and 1 base at J, with 13 bases in the middle. This CDR3 contains 15 residues. From germline, CDR1 is LNHDA and CDR2 SQIVND (reference sequence). CDR3 sequence reads: CASSMQGPKSYEQYF. The CDR3 DNA reads as TGTGCCAGTAGTATGCAGGGTCCCAAATCCTACGAGCAGTACTTC.

This clone was recorded only once. V gene TRBV11-3 combines with J gene TRBJ2-2; maybe TRBD2 (5 bases). Trimming pared 4 bases from V and 6 bases from J, leaving 12 bases between. This CDR3 region has 14 residues. From germline, CDR1 is SGHNT and CDR2 YENEEA. CDR3 bases: TGTGCCAGCAGCTGGGCGGGCCTGCCCGGGGAGCTGTTTTTT. As protein: CASSWAGLPGELFF.

CDR3 DNA sequence: TGTGCCAGCAGTTCCCGTAGCGGGAGGTACAATGAGCAGTTCTTC. As protein: CASSSRSGRYNEQFF. The chain recombines TRBV7-9 with TRBJ2-1; 10 bases are shared with TRBD2. This CDR3 has 15 residues. Germline-derived CDR1 and CDR2 are SEHNR and FQNEAQ (reference sequence). The V segment lost 6 bases and the J segment 4 bases; nucleotides outside the gene matches: 6.

V is TRBV7-7 and J is TRBJ2-5; 9 nucleotides match TRBD2. V lost 2 bases, J lost 4 bases, and 14 bases stayed unmatched. Looked up from germline, CDR1 is SSHAT and CDR2 is FNYEAQ (reference sequence). This CDR3 is built from 18 residues. CDR3: CASSLPPPTSGLVETQYF. The CDR3 DNA reads TGTGCCAGCAGCTTACCCCCCCCGACTAGCGGACTAGTAGAGACCCAGTACTTC.

In its sample, this clone was seen a few times. The chain links TRBV30 to TRBJ1-3; D unclear. The CDR3 is 12 amino acids. V was trimmed by 5 bases and J by 2 bases, leaving 7 bases between them. In germline, CDR1 is GTSNPN, CDR2 SVGIG (reference sequence). CDR3 coding DNA: TGTGCCTGGGGTAATCCTGGAAACACCATATATTTT. This encodes CAWGNPGNTIYF.

This clone was seen only once. Other DNA sequences in the sample encode the same CDR3. The CDR3 DNA sequence: TGCGCCAGCAGCTCGAGCGATACGCAGTATTTT. Translated: CASSSSDTQYF. The V and J genes are TRBV5-1 and TRBJ2-3; D is unclear. The germline CDR1 and CDR2 sequences are SGHRS and YFSETQ. V shed 3 bases and J shed 6 bases, with 5 bases lying between them. The CDR3 extends over 11 amino acids.